Below are 21 T cell receptor beta chains sequenced from a single sample in a study of blood T cell repertoires in COVID-19. Clones were sequenced by immunoSEQ multiplex PCR, and TCRdb holds only the in-frame ones, with some missing. This table has some 200,000 clones, approximately 83% appearing once. Material: PBMCs or T cells enriched from blood (not recorded which). The receptor source for this set is a man aged 40-49 years who had recovered from COVID-19.

The chain couples TRBV10-3 to TRBJ2-3; TRBD2 agrees at 12 bases. The CDR3 covers 16 residues. The germline gives CDR1 ENHRY, CDR2 SYGVKD. The ends lost 3 bases at V and 3 bases at J; junction bases unmatched: 4. CDR3 amino acids: CAISDPGLAGTDTQYF. The CDR3 DNA reads TGTGCCATCAGTGACCCTGGACTAGCGGGAACAGATACGCAGTATTTT.

The V call is TRBV7-3, the J call TRBJ1-6; D gene ambiguous. V dropped 1 base and J dropped 9 bases, with 16 bases sitting between them. This CDR3 region has 16 residues. Germline lookup yields CDR1 SGHTA and CDR2 FQGTGA. The CDR3 region has the DNA TGTGCCAGCAGCTTAAACCAAGCGGGGATTGGTTCACCCCTCCACTTT. Encoded protein: CASSLNQAGIGSPLHF. Based on the CDR3 plus reference TRBV7-3 and TRBJ1-6, the full variable domain is GAGVSQTPSNKVTEKGKYVELRCDPISGHTALYWYRQSLGQGPEFLIYFQGTGAADDSGLPNDRFFAVRPEGSVSTLKIQRTERGDSAVYLCASSLNQAGIGSPLHFGNGTRLTVT.

The chain has TRBV2 and TRBJ2-2, with a weak D call TRBD2 (5 bases). The CDR3 has 16 amino acids. Trimming removed 5 bases at V and 2 bases at J, with 15 bases between. Germline V gene sequence: CDR1 SNHLY, CDR2 FYNNEI. The CDR3 here is CASSILGILNTGELFF. The CDR3 coding sequence is TGTGCCAGCAGTATACTAGGCATTCTTAACACCGGGGAGCTGTTTTTT.

The chain recombines TRBV15 with TRBJ1-2; TRBD1 matches at 7 bases. Per germline, CDR1 LNHNV and CDR2 YYDKDF (reference sequence). Germline trimming cut 0 bases from V and 4 bases from J; bases unmatched to any gene: 8. The CDR3 sequence is 16 residues long. CDR3 DNA: TGTGCCACCAGCAGAGATCCACAGGGGCCCAGCTATGGCTACACCTTC. Its translation: CATSRDPQGPSYGYTF.

This chain joins TRBV7-8 and TRBJ1-1; possible D gene TRBD1, 5 bases. The CDR3 totals 13 residues. CDR1 and CDR2 (germline): SGHVS, FQNEAQ. V shed 5 bases and J shed 3 bases, with 10 bases lying between them. In nucleotides, the CDR3 is TGTGCCAGCAGCGCAGGGTGGGACACTGAAGCTTTCTTT. This translates into CASSAGWDTEAFF.

The chain is built from TRBV2 and TRBJ1-2, with a tentative D call TRBD1 (5 bases). Germline assignment: CDR1 SNHLY and CDR2 FYNNEI. This CDR3 comprises 14 residues. V gave up 10 bases and J gave up 3 bases, with 18 bases separating them. This CDR3 is CATRTMGEYYGYTF. CDR3 sequence (DNA): TGTGCCACCCGGACTATGGGGGAATACTATGGCTACACCTTC.

Only one count was recorded for this clone. In DNA form, the CDR3 reads TGCAGCGTGCGAGTTAACGGGGGGGAAGATACGCAGTATTTT. This encodes CSVRVNGGEDTQYF. The chain joins TRBV29-1 to TRBJ2-3, with 8 bases lining up with TRBD2. Germline V CDR1 and CDR2: SQVTM, ANQGSEA. The ends lost 6 bases at V and 5 bases at J; junction bases unmatched: 10. This CDR3 region has 14 residues.

The V gene is TRBV7-3, the J gene TRBJ2-4, with D perhaps matching TRBD1 (6 bases). Germline CDR1 and CDR2: SGHTA and FQGTGA. V shed 0 bases and J shed 5 bases, with 11 bases lying between them. The CDR3 extends over 15 amino acids. CDR3 in amino acids: CASSLTKDSENIQYF. The CDR3 bases are TGTGCCAGCAGCTTAACGAAGGACAGTGAAAACATTCAGTACTTC. Full variable domain (outside the CDR3, taken from reference TRBV7-3 and TRBJ2-4): GAGVSQTPSNKVTEKGKYVELRCDPISGHTALYWYRQSLGQGPEFLIYFQGTGAADDSGLPNDRFFAVRPEGSVSTLKIQRTERGDSAVYLCASSLTKDSENIQYFGAGTRLSVL.

This chain joins TRBV10-3 and TRBJ2-1, with D possibly TRBD1 on 6 matching bases. The length of the CDR3 is 11 residues. Germline assignment: CDR1 ENHRY and CDR2 SYGVKD. Trimming shortened V by 5 bases and J by 9 bases, and 8 bases separated the two germline ends. The CDR3 is CAISKGGEQFF. CDR3 nucleotides: TGTGCCATCAGTAAAGGGGGTGAGCAGTTCTTC.

CDR3 nucleotide sequence: TGTGCCAGCAGCCAAGATCTTGGACAGTACTATGGCTACACCTTC. This translates into CASSQDLGQYYGYTF. The V and J genes are TRBV3-1 (or the pseudogene TRBV3-2) and TRBJ1-2, with D possibly TRBD1 on 6 matching bases. Deletions cut 0 bases from V and 3 bases from J, with 11 bases between. The CDR3 runs 15 residues. Germline lookup yields CDR1 LGHDT and CDR2 YNNKEL (reference sequence).

The chain links TRBV30 to TRBJ1-5; D might be TRBD1 (5 bases). Germline V gene sequence: CDR1 GTSNPN, CDR2 SVGIG (reference sequence). This CDR3 is 14 amino acids long. The V end lost 0 bases, the J end lost 5 bases, and 11 bases lay between the germline ends. The CDR3 nucleotides are TGTGCCTGGAGTGTCGGGGGTTTGCATCAGCCCCAGCATTTT. Protein: CAWSVGGLHQPQHF. The full variable domain, in which reference TRBV30 and TRBJ1-5 provide the parts outside the CDR3, is SQTIHQWPATLVQPVGSPLSLECTVEGTSNPNLYWYRQAAGRGLQLLFYSVGIGQISSEVPQNLSASRPQDRQFILSSKKLLLSDSGFYLCAWSVGGLHQPQHFGDGTRLSIL.

The rearrangement joins TRBV11-2 to TRBJ2-3; TRBD1 matches 8 bases. V trimming: 5 bases; J trimming: 3 bases; junction bases outside the gene matches: 4. Germline loops: CDR1 SGHAT, CDR2 FQNNGV. The CDR3 contains 14 residues. The CDR3 reads CASSRTGMTDTQYF. The CDR3 DNA sequence: TGTGCCAGCAGCCGGACAGGGATGACAGATACGCAGTATTTT.

This rearrangement joins TRBV7-2 to TRBJ1-2; D is undetermined. From germline, CDR1 is SGHTA and CDR2 FQGNSA. V lost 5 bases to trimming and J lost 4 bases, with 14 bases between them. CDR3 length: 14 residues. The DNA of the CDR3 is TGTGCCAGCAGCATTATTGCAACAGTCTATGGCTACACCTTC. Translated: CASSIIATVYGYTF. Complete variable domain (other parts from reference TRBV7-2 and TRBJ1-2): GAGVSQSPSNKVTEKGKDVELRCDPISGHTALYWYRQSLGQGLEFLIYFQGNSAPDKSGLPSDRFSAERTGGSVSTLTIQRTQQEDSAVYLCASSIIATVYGYTFGSGTRLTVV.

This clone was seen just once. The chain has TRBV6-4 and TRBJ1-2; D uncertain. This CDR3 comprises 17 residues. Germline V lookup: CDR1 MRHNA, CDR2 SNTAGT. With 2 bases removed from V and 7 bases from J, the gap between germline ends came to 23 bases. The CDR3 spells CASSDGGRPRHRSGYTF. The CDR3 region has the DNA TGTGCCAGCAGTGACGGCGGCAGACCCCGGCATAGGAGTGGCTACACCTTC.

This sequence joins TRBV30 and TRBJ1-4; 7 nucleotides agree with TRBD1. The germline V gene has CDR1 GTSNPN and CDR2 SVGIG (reference sequence). The trim removed 7 bases at V and 0 bases at J, leaving 11 bases unmatched. The CDR3 sequence is 16 residues long. CDR3 protein: CAYQDRTAATNEKLFF. In nucleotides, the CDR3 is TGTGCCTACCAGGACAGGACCGCTGCAACTAATGAAAAACTGTTTTTT.

This chain connects TRBV29-1 to TRBJ1-2; TRBD1 matches 7 bases. The V and J ends lost 2 bases and 8 bases, in that order; junction bases with no gene match: 5. The CDR3 runs to 12 residues. The germline V gene has CDR1 SQVTM and CDR2 ANQGSEA. This chain's CDR3 is CSVEMTGLGYTF. The CDR3, as DNA: TGCAGCGTTGAAATGACAGGGCTGGGCTACACCTTC.

The V and J genes are TRBV7-9 and TRBJ2-7; D unclear. Germline V gene lookup returns CDR1 SEHNR and CDR2 FQNEAQ (reference sequence). The V gene lost 5 bases and the J gene lost 6 bases, with 11 bases spanning the gap. The CDR3 is made up of 12 amino acids. CDR3 nucleotides: TGTGCCAGCAGCCCGTCGAGGCGCGAGCAGTACTTC. It translates to CASSPSRREQYF.

V usage is TRBV19 and J usage is TRBJ1-4, with D hard to call. The V gene lost 5 bases and the J gene lost 7 bases, with 17 bases spanning the gap. This CDR3 has 15 residues. CDR1 is LNHDA and CDR2 is SQIVND in the germline V gene (reference sequence). As DNA, the CDR3 is TGTGCCAGTAGTCACGGGGATCGGTGGGGTGAAAAACTGTTTTTT. Amino acid sequence: CASSHGDRWGEKLFF.

The rearrangement joins TRBV5-1 to TRBJ1-1; D remains unclear. Germline CDR1 SGHRS, CDR2 YFSETQ. Trimming took off 3 bases at V and 8 bases at J, with 2 bases between the two ends. The CDR3 contains 9 residues. The CDR3 region is CASSSEAFF. In DNA, the CDR3 is TGCGCCAGCAGCTCAGAAGCTTTCTTT.

This chain links TRBV18 with TRBJ1-2, with unresolved D. Germline CDR1 and CDR2: KGHSH and LQKENI. This CDR3 has 14 residues. Trimming pared 6 bases from V and 4 bases from J, leaving 15 bases between. CDR3 region: CASSNGENSYGYTF. CDR3 DNA sequence: TGTGCCAGCTCGAACGGGGAAAACTCCTATGGCTACACCTTC.

J is TRBJ1-3 and V is TRBV3-1 (or the pseudogene TRBV3-2), with D possibly TRBD1 on 6 matching bases. The CDR3 covers 16 residues. V lost 4 bases, J lost 0 bases, and 13 bases lay in between. The germline gives CDR1 LGHDT, CDR2 YNNKEL (reference sequence). CDR3 residues: CASSPTGSLSGNTIYF. The CDR3 DNA reads TGTGCCAGCAGCCCGACAGGATCCCTCTCTGGAAACACCATATATTTT.